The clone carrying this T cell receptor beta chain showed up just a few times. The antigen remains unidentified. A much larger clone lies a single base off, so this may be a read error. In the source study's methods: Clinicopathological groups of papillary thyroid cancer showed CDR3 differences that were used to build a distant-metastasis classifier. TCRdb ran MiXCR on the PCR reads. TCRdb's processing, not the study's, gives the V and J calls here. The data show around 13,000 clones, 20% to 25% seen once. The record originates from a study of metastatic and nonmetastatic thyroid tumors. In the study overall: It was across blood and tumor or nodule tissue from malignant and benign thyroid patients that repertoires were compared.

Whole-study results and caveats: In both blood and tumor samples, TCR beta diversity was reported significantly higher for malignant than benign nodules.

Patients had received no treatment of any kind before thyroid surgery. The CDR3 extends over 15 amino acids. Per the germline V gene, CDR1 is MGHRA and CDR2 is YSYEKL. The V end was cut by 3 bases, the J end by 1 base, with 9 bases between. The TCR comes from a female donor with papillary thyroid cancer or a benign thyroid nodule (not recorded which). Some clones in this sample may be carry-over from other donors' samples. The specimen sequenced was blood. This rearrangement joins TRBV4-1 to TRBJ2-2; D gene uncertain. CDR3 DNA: TGCGCCAGCAGCCAGGATCGAGTGAACACCGGGGAGCTGTTTTTT. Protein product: CASSQDRVNTGELFF.